Reported below is one T cell receptor beta chain. Data came from immunoSEQ multiplex PCR; TCRdb stores just in-frame clones and leaves some out. The sample carries about 120,000 clones, just under 90% recorded once. The germline V and J ends were trimmed by 5 bases and 4 bases, with 11 bases remaining between them. Germline values: CDR1 MDHEN, CDR2 SYDVKM. The CDR3 is 13 residues long. The source of the sample is a study of control samples from healthy donors and cancer patients. Sequences were obtained from blood. The receptor's source is a man aged 25 to 40 in good health. The gene calls are TRBV28 and TRBJ1-2, with a possible D match to TRBD1 (6 bases). The CDR3 here is CASSTGIAYGYTF. The CDR3 DNA is TGTGCCAGCAGTACAGGGATTGCCTATGGCTACACCTTC.